The entry that follows covers one T cell receptor beta chain sequence. V shed 4 bases and J shed 1 base, with 17 bases lying between them. Germline V gene sequence: CDR1 SGHRS, CDR2 YFSETQ. CDR3 length: 16 residues. The data were obtained in a study of T-cell memory formation after mild COVID-19. TCR alpha and TCR beta cDNA libraries carrying sample barcodes and UMIs were produced by 5'RACE using constant-segment primers. One entry per CDR3 protein results from TCRdb running MiXCR on the 5' RACE reads. The table shows 300,000 or so distinct CDR3 sequences, with around 16% occurring only once. The sequencing input was PBMCs or a T cell subset sorted from them (not recorded which). This sequence joins TRBV5-1 and TRBJ2-5; D may be TRBD2 (6 bases). This TCR was sampled from a man between 18 and 29 years old who had mild COVID-19 (a few samples of this study predate the infection). Cell type and time point are not known. CDR3 nucleotide sequence: TGCGCCAGCAGCGAGTCCAAGGGGACTTTCCAAGAGACCCAGTACTTC. Translated: CASSESKGTFQETQYF.